Following are 26 T cell receptor beta chains from one sample sequenced in a study of cytomegalovirus exposure and HLA in healthy donors. Vbeta (60) and Jbeta (13) primers were used in the PCR. Profiled with immunoSEQ multiplex PCR; TCRdb holds only in-frame clones, not every one. The sample holds about 210,000 clones; approximately 86% are singletons and the top ten take more than 0.25%. Source material: PBMCs. The receptor set was obtained from a woman aged 25 to 39 in good health and CMV-seronegative.

V and J are TRBV5-1 and TRBJ2-2, with 8 positions matching TRBD1. Trimming cost V 2 bases and J 6 bases; bases outside gene matches: 12. The germline gives CDR1 SGHRS, CDR2 YFSETQ. CDR3 size: 17 residues. Written as DNA, the CDR3 is TGCGCCAGCAGCTTTTACGCCGGGACAGGAGACTCCGGGGAGCTGTTTTTT. Translating it yields CASSFYAGTGDSGELFF.

V is TRBV6-6 and J is TRBJ1-1; 7 positions match TRBD1. V dropped 4 bases and J dropped 6; count of bases not matched to a gene: 8. Germline V gene lookup returns CDR1 MNHNY and CDR2 SVGAGI (reference sequence). This CDR3 is built from 14 residues. CDR3: CASSSVTGHPEAFF. The CDR3 DNA is TGTGCCAGCAGTTCTGTGACAGGGCACCCTGAAGCTTTCTTT.

This clone has just one count. The chain combines TRBV5-6 with TRBJ1-4; TRBD1 matches at 9 bases. V was pared by 4 bases and J by 3 bases, with 7 bases of the junction left unmatched. Per germline, CDR1 SGHDT and CDR2 YYEEEE. This CDR3 spans 16 amino acids. The DNA for the CDR3 is TGTGCCAGCAGCAACGGACAGGGGCGGTCTAATGAAAAACTGTTTTTT. Translated, it gives CASSNGQGRSNEKLFF.

This chain links TRBV5-1 with TRBJ2-5; 8 bases map to TRBD2. TRBJ2-7 matches the DNA end more closely, so the J call is doubtful. This CDR3 spans 15 amino acids. CDR1 and CDR2 from the germline V gene are SGHRS and YFSETQ. The CDR3 is CASSFLQRESYEQYF. In nucleotides, the CDR3 is TGCGCCAGCAGCTTTCTCCAGCGGGAGTCCTACGAGCAGTACTTC.

The chain carries TRBV6-6 and TRBJ2-7, with D perhaps matching TRBD2 (5 bases). The CDR3 length is 14 residues. V was pared by 6 bases and J by 3 bases, with 15 bases between. CDR1 and CDR2 from the germline V gene are MNHNY and SVGAGI (reference sequence). The CDR3 here is CASSPRVGVYEQYF. As DNA, the CDR3 is TGTGCCAGCAGCCCGAGGGTGGGCGTCTACGAGCAGTACTTC.

The V and J genes are TRBV29-1 and TRBJ1-2; no clear D. CDR3 length: 11 amino acids. Germline CDR1 and CDR2: SQVTM and ANQGSEA. V lost 6 bases and J 5 bases, leaving 10 bases between the germline ends. Here the CDR3 DNA reads TGCAGCGTGGCCACAGCTTATGGCTACACCTTC. This gives the protein CSVATAYGYTF.

The V gene is TRBV5-1, the J gene TRBJ2-7; TRBD2 matches at 8 bases. From germline, CDR1 is SGHRS and CDR2 YFSETQ. CDR3 size: 15 residues. V trimming: 4 bases; J trimming: 4 bases; junction bases outside the gene matches: 10. The CDR3 DNA sequence: TGCGCCAGCAGCGCTCCCGTTAGCGGGAAATACGAGCAGTACTTC. It translates to CASSAPVSGKYEQYF.

This sequence joins TRBV28 and TRBJ2-7; tentative D call: TRBD2 (6 bases). The germline V gene encodes CDR1 MDHEN and CDR2 SYDVKM. Trimming removed 9 bases from V and 5 bases from J, with 23 bases in between. The CDR3 sequence is 15 residues long. The CDR3 nucleotides are TGTGCCAGTTCTTTCCGGCTAGAGGGCGGGAACGAGCAGTACTTC. It codes for CASSFRLEGGNEQYF.

The V call is TRBV5-1, the J call TRBJ2-2, with D uncertain. Deletions cut 0 bases from V and 6 bases from J, with 6 bases between. This CDR3 is built from 13 residues. Germline CDR1 reads SGHRS; CDR2 reads YFSETQ. The CDR3 is CASSLAGPGELFF. The CDR3 nucleotides are TGCGCCAGCAGCTTGGCCGGTCCCGGGGAGCTGTTTTTT.

This chain connects TRBV7-9 to TRBJ2-1; possible D gene TRBD2, 5 bases. V lost 7 bases and J 6 bases, leaving 13 bases between the germline ends. Germline CDR1 reads SEHNR; CDR2 reads FQNEAQ (reference sequence). The CDR3 covers 13 residues. CDR3 in amino acids: CASTQLLVNEQFF. The DNA of the CDR3 is TGTGCCAGCACCCAACTACTAGTCAATGAGCAGTTCTTC.

The chain joins TRBV19 to TRBJ2-5; 9 bases align to TRBD2. The germline gives CDR1 LNHDA, CDR2 SQIVND (reference sequence). The CDR3 totals 15 residues. V lost 3 bases, J lost 5 bases, and 7 bases stayed unmatched. The CDR3 loop reads CASSIRRGGGETQYF. For the CDR3, the DNA is TGTGCCAGTAGTATCCGGCGGGGGGGAGGTGAGACCCAGTACTTC.

This chain joins TRBV15 and TRBJ2-1; D ambiguous. CDR3 length: 15 residues. Trimming cost V 7 bases and J 5 bases, with 18 bases left between them. Germline assignment: CDR1 LNHNV and CDR2 YYDKDF (reference sequence). The CDR3 region is CATTLDQVPNNEQFF. The CDR3 coding sequence is TGTGCCACCACCCTCGATCAGGTTCCAAACAATGAGCAGTTCTTC.

The rearrangement joins TRBV10-1 to TRBJ1-5; 8 nucleotides agree with TRBD1. Germline V gene sequence: CDR1 WNHNN, CDR2 SYGVQD (reference sequence). This CDR3 is 17 amino acids long. Trimming cost V 6 bases and J 0 bases; bases outside gene matches: 10. CDR3 sequence reads: CASRGDRSGVSNQPQHF. The CDR3 DNA is TGCGCCAGCAGAGGGGACAGGAGTGGGGTTAGCAATCAGCCCCAGCATTTT.

This sequence joins TRBV6-5 and TRBJ2-3, with 9 bases fitting TRBD2. The CDR3 spans 15 residues. The germline V gene has CDR1 MNHEY and CDR2 SVGAGI. Trimming took 5 bases from V and 0 from J; bases not matched to a gene: 3. CDR3 loop: CASSRLAASTDTQYF. The CDR3 DNA is TGTGCCAGCAGTCGACTAGCGGCTAGCACAGATACGCAGTATTTT.

This clone showed up just a few times. The chain couples TRBV6-5 to TRBJ2-5; possibly TRBD1 for D (5 bases). The germline CDR1 and CDR2 sequences are MNHEY and SVGAGI. V gave up 0 bases and J gave up 4 bases, with 12 bases separating them. CDR3 length equals 15 residues. The CDR3 DNA reads as TGTGCCAGCAGTTACTCGTTGGTGGGGCCAGAGACCCAGTACTTC. It specifies CASSYSLVGPETQYF.

The CDR3 DNA reads TGTGCCAGCAGTTTATCCTCCGCGACTGCTATGTTCCCCCAGCATTTT. Amino acid sequence: CASSLSSATAMFPQHF. This rearrangement joins TRBV28 to TRBJ1-5; no clear D. The ends were cut back, 1 base at V and 10 bases at J, with 20 bases in the middle. Germline V gives CDR1 MDHEN, CDR2 SYDVKM. The CDR3 is 16 amino acids. Variable domain in full (rest from reference TRBV28 and TRBJ1-5): DVKVTQSSRYLVKRTGEKVFLECVQDMDHENMFWYRQDPGLGLRLIYFSYDVKMKEKGDIPEGYSVSREKKERFSLILESASTNQTSMYLCASSLSSATAMFPQHFGDGTRLSIL.

V usage is TRBV5-4 and J usage is TRBJ2-2; maybe TRBD2 (5 bases). Germline assignment: CDR1 SGHNT and CDR2 YYREEE (reference sequence). The CDR3 has 15 residues. The V and J ends lost 0 bases and 5 bases respectively, with 11 bases between them. CDR3 sequence: CASSLGRGSTGELFF. The CDR3 DNA is TGTGCCAGCAGCTTGGGAAGAGGGTCTACCGGGGAGCTGTTTTTT.

The chain combines TRBV6-5 with TRBJ2-7; 11 positions agree with TRBD2. With 5 bases clipped from V and 1 base from J, the junction kept 4 bases outside the gene matches. The CDR3 length is 15 residues. Germline CDR1 and CDR2: MNHEY and SVGAGI. CDR3 nucleotide sequence: TGTGCCAGCAGTCGTCTAGCGGGAGGTTCCTACGAGCAGTACTTC. Its protein product is CASSRLAGGSYEQYF.

The chain carries TRBV7-2 and TRBJ2-1; D possibly corresponds to TRBD1 (6 bases). The length of the CDR3 is 13 residues. Trimming removed 3 bases at V and 4 bases at J, with 7 bases between. CDR1 is SGHTA, CDR2 FQGNSA, per germline. CDR3 DNA sequence: TGTGCCAGCAGCTTGGACAGTTACAATGAGCAGTTCTTC. Translating it yields CASSLDSYNEQFF.

The V gene is TRBV6-6, the J gene TRBJ2-6; D is perhaps TRBD1 (6 bases). This CDR3 has 16 residues. The germline V gene encodes CDR1 MNHNY and CDR2 SVGAGI (reference sequence). V was trimmed by 5 bases and J by 1 base, leaving 12 bases between them. The CDR3 region is CASSLQGPSGANVLTF. CDR3 DNA: TGTGCCAGCAGTCTTCAGGGGCCGTCTGGGGCCAACGTCCTGACTTTC.

CDR3 sequence (DNA): TGTGCCAGCAGCTTACAGGGGGACTATGGCTACACCTTC. The encoded protein is CASSLQGDYGYTF. This chain links TRBV7-9 with TRBJ1-2; 7 nucleotides align to TRBD1. Germline V gene data show CDR1 as SEHNR and CDR2 as FQNEAQ (reference sequence). This CDR3 has 13 residues. Trimming took 2 bases from V and 3 from J; bases not matched to a gene: 0.

The chain uses TRBV28 and TRBJ1-5; D possibly corresponds to TRBD1 (5 bases). In germline, CDR1 is MDHEN, CDR2 SYDVKM. The CDR3 sequence is 15 residues long. Trimming left V 1 base short and J 2 bases short, with 9 bases between. The CDR3 DNA is TGTGCCAGCAGTTTATTGAGCAGGGGCAATCAGCCCCAGCATTTT. Translating gives CASSLLSRGNQPQHF.

CDR3 in DNA: TGTGCCAGCAGCCTCCTTCGCAAGCGTAGCTCCTACGAGCAGTACTTC. Translation: CASSLLRKRSSYEQYF. The rearrangement links TRBV5-6 to TRBJ2-7, with no clear D. V was trimmed by 4 bases and J by 0 bases, leaving 17 bases between them. Germline CDR1 is SGHDT and CDR2 is YYEEEE. The CDR3 extends over 16 amino acids.

This chain connects TRBV11-2 to TRBJ2-7; possible D gene TRBD2, 6 bases. Germline values: CDR1 SGHAT, CDR2 FQNNGV. V was trimmed by 3 bases and J by 7 bases, leaving 16 bases between them. The CDR3 has 14 amino acids. The CDR3 bases are TGTGCCAGCAGCTTTTCCGCGGGGTCGGGAGAGCAGTACTTC. Its protein is CASSFSAGSGEQYF.

The chain employs TRBV27 and TRBJ2-5, with D maybe TRBD1 (6 bases). In germline, CDR1 is MNHEY, CDR2 SMNVEV (reference sequence). Trimming cost V 4 bases and J 10 bases, with 22 bases left between them. The CDR3 extends over 15 amino acids. CDR3 protein: CASSSLGGELKGQYF. The DNA for the CDR3 is TGTGCCAGCAGTTCCCTAGGGGGAGAGCTTAAGGGCCAGTACTTC.

The gene calls are TRBV27 and TRBJ2-2; 8 bases agree with TRBD2. The CDR3 contains 16 residues. Trimming removed 4 bases from V and 6 bases from J; junction bases left unmatched: 10. CDR1 and CDR2 (germline): MNHEY, SMNVEV (reference sequence). The CDR3 DNA is TGTGCCAGCAGTTGGAGCCTAGGCGGGAGGTCCGGGGAGCTGTTTTTT. As protein: CASSWSLGGRSGELFF.